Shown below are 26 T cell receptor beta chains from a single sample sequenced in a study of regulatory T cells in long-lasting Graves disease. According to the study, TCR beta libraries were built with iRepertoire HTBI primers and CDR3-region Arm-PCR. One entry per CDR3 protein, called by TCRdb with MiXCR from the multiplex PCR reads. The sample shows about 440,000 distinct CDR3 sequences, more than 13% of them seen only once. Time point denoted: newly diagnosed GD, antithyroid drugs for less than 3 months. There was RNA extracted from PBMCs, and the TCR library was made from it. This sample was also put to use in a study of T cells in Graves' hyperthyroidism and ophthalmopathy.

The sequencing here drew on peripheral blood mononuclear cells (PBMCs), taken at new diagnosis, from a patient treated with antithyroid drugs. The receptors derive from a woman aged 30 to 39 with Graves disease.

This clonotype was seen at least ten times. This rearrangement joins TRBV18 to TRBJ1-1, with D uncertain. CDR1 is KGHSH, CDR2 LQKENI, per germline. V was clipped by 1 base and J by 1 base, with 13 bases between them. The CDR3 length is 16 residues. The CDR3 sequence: CASSPLQEISNTEAFF. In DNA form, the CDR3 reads TGTGCCAGCTCACCACTGCAGGAAATTTCGAACACTGAAGCTTTCTTT.

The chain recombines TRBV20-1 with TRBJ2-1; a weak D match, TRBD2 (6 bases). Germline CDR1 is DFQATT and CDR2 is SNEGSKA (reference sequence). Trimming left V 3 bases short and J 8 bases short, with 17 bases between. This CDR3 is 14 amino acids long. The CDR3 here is CSASLAGKSDEQFF. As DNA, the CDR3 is TGCAGTGCTAGTCTGGCGGGAAAGAGCGATGAGCAGTTCTTC.

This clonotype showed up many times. CDR3 in DNA: TGTGCCAGCAGTTTAAGGGCCCCCTCCGATGAGCAGTTCTTC. Protein: CASSLRAPSDEQFF. This chain links TRBV12-3 or TRBV12-4 with TRBJ2-1; D is uncertain. The CDR3 contains 14 residues. Trimming took off 2 bases at V and 8 bases at J, with 13 bases between the two ends.

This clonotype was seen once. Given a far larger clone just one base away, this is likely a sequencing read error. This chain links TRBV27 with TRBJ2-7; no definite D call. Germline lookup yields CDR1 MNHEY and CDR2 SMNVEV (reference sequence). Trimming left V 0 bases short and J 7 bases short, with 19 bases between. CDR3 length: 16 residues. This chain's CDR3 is CASSLSAFGSYNEQYF. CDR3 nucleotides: TGTGCCAGCAGTTTATCAGCTTTCGGGTCCTACAATGAGCAGTACTTC.

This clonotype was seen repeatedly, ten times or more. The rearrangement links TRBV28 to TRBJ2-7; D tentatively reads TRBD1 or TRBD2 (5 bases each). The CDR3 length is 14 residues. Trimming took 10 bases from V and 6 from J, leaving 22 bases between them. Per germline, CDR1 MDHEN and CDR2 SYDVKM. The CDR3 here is CATSSRDEVSEQYF. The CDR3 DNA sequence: TGTGCCACAAGCTCCCGGGACGAGGTTTCCGAGCAGTACTTC.

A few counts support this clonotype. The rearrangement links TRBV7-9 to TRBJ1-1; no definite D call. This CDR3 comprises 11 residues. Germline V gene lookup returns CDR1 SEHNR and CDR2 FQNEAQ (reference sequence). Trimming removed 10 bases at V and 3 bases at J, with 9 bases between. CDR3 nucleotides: TGTGCCACCGCCCGGGACACTGAAGCTTTCTTT. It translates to CATARDTEAFF.

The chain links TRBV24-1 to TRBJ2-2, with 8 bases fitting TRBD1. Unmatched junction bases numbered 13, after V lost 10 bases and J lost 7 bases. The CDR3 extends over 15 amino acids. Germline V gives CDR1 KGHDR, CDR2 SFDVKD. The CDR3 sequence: CATGTDRVSNGELFF. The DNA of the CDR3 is TGTGCCACGGGGACGGACAGGGTATCTAACGGGGAGCTGTTTTTT.

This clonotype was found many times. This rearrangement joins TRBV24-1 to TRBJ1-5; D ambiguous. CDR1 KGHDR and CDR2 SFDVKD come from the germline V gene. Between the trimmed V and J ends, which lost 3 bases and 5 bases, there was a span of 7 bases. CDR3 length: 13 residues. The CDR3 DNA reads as TGTGCCACCAGTGATCGGGAGGATCAGCCCCAGCATTTT. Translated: CATSDREDQPQHF.

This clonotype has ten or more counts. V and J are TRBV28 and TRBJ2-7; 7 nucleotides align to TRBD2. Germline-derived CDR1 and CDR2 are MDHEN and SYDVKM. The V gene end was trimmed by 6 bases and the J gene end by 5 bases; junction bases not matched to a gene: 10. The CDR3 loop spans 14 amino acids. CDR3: CASSRTSKRDEQYF. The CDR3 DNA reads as TGTGCCAGCAGCAGGACTAGTAAGAGAGACGAGCAGTACTTC.

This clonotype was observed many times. This CDR3 reads CASSTDPGTGSRNYGYTF. The DNA for the CDR3 is TGCGCCAGCAGCACCGACCCCGGGACAGGGAGTCGTAACTATGGCTACACCTTC. The chain combines TRBV5-1 with TRBJ1-2; 9 bases match TRBD1. This CDR3 is built from 18 residues. Germline-derived CDR1 and CDR2 are SGHRS and YFSETQ. V was pared by 4 bases and J by 1 base, with 14 bases of the junction left unmatched.

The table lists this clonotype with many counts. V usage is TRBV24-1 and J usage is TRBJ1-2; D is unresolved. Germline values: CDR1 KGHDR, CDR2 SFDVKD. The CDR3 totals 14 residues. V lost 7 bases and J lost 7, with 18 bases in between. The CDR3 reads CATSATPTGGGYTF. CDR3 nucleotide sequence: TGTGCCACCAGCGCCACTCCCACGGGCGGTGGCTACACCTTC.

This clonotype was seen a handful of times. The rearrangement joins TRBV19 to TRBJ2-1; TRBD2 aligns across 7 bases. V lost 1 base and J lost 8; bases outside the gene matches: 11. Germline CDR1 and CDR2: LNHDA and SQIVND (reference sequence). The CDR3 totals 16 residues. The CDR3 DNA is TGTGCCAGTAGTATAGTTTCGGGAGTCGGGGGGTATGAGCAGTTCTTC. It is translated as CASSIVSGVGGYEQFF.

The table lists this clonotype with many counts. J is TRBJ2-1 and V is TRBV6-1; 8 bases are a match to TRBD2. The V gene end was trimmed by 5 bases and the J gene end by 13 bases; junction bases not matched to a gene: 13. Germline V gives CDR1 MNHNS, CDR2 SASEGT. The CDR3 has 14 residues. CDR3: CASSLPVRGGGQFF. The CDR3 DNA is TGTGCCAGCAGTCTTCCCGTCCGGGGGGGGGGACAGTTCTTC.

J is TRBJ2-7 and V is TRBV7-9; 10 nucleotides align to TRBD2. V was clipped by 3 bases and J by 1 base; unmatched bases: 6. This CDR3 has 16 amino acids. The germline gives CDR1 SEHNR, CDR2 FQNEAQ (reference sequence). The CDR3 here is CASSLVLAGPSYEQYF. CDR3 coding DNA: TGTGCCAGCAGCTTGGTACTAGCGGGACCATCCTACGAGCAGTACTTC.

CDR3 DNA: TGTGCCAGCAGCCCCGGGACAGGGTTAGCTGCAGATACGCAGTATTTT. The encoded protein is CASSPGTGLAADTQYF. V and J are TRBV12-3 or TRBV12-4 and TRBJ2-3, with 9 bases fitting TRBD1. The CDR3 covers 16 residues. The ends lost 6 bases at V and 4 bases at J; junction bases unmatched: 11.

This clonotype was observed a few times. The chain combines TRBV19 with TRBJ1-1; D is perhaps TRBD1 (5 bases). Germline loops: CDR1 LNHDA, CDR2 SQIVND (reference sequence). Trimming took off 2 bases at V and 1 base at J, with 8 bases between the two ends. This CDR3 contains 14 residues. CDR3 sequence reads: CASSIWGGNTEAFF. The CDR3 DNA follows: TGTGCCAGTAGTATATGGGGGGGGAACACTGAAGCTTTCTTT.

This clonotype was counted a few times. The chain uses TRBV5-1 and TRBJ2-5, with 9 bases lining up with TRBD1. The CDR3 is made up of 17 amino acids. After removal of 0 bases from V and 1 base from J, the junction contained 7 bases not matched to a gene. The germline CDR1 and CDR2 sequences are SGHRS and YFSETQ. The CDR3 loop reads CASSLVRGQGIQETQYF. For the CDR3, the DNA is TGCGCCAGCAGCTTGGTACGGGGACAGGGTATCCAAGAGACCCAGTACTTC.

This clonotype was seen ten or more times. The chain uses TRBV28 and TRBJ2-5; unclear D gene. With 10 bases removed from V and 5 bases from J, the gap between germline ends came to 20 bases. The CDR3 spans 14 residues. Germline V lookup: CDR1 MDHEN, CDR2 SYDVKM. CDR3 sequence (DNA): TGTGCCACTGGCCCCCCCAGTTTCGGCGAGACCCAGTACTTC. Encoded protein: CATGPPSFGETQYF.

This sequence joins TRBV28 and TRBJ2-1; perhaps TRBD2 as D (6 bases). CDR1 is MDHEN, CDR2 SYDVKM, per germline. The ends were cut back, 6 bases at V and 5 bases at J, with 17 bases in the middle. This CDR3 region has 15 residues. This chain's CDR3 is CASSVRRGINNEQFF. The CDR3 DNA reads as TGTGCCAGCAGCGTGCGTCGGGGGATCAACAATGAGCAGTTCTTC.

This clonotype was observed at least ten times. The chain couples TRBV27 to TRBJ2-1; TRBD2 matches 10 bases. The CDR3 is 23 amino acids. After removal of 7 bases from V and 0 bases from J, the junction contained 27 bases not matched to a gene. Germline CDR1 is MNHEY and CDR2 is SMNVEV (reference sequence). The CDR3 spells CASIGLAARFHQSPESSYNEQFF. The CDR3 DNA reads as TGTGCCAGCATTGGACTAGCGGCCCGATTCCACCAAAGTCCTGAAAGCTCCTACAATGAGCAGTTCTTC.

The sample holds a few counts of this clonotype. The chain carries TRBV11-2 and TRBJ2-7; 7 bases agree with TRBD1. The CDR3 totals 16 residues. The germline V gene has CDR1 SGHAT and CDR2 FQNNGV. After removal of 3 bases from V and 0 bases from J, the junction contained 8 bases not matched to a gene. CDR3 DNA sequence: TGTGCCAGCAGCTTCTCAGGACAGGTGGGCTCCTACGAGCAGTACTTC. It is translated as CASSFSGQVGSYEQYF.

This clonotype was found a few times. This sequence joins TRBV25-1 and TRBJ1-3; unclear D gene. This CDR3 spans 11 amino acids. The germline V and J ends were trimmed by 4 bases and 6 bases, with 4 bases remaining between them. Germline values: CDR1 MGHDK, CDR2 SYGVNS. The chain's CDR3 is CASSVQNTIYF. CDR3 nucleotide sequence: TGTGCCAGCAGTGTCCAAAACACCATATATTTT.

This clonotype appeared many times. CDR3 amino acids: CASSDRGQTVYEQYF. In nucleotides, the CDR3 is TGTGCCAGCAGTGACAGGGGACAGACAGTCTACGAGCAGTACTTC. V gene TRBV6-1 combines with J gene TRBJ2-7; TRBD1 matches at 7 bases. The germline gives CDR1 MNHNS, CDR2 SASEGT. Trimming removed 3 bases from V and 3 bases from J; junction bases left unmatched: 8. The CDR3 is made up of 15 amino acids.

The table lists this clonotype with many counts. The CDR3 is CASSFPLQGATEAFF. The CDR3, as DNA: TGTGCCAGCAGCTTTCCTCTTCAGGGGGCAACTGAAGCTTTCTTT. J is TRBJ1-1 and V is TRBV7-9; 8 bases fit TRBD1. The CDR3 runs to 15 residues. The V segment lost 3 bases and the J segment 5 bases; nucleotides outside the gene matches: 8. Germline V CDR1 and CDR2: SEHNR, FQNEAQ (reference sequence).

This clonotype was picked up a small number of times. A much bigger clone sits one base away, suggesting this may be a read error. The CDR3 is CASSPGTSGYYEQYF. Written as DNA, the CDR3 is TGTGCCAGCAGCCCCGGGACTAGCGGCTACTACGAGCAGTACTTC. The rearrangement links TRBV5-4 to TRBJ2-7, with TRBD2 identical over 11 bases. V lost 4 bases to trimming and J lost 3 bases; unmatched junction nucleotides: 6. Per the germline V gene, CDR1 is SGHNT and CDR2 is YYREEE (reference sequence). CDR3 length: 15 amino acids.

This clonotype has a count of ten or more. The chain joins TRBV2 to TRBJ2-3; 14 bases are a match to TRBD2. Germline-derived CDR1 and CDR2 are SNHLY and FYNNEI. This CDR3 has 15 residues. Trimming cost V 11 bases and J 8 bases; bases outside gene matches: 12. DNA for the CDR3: TGTGCCGGATCCGGGACTAGCGGGAGAAGTAGTACGCAGTATTTT. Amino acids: CAGSGTSGRSSTQYF.